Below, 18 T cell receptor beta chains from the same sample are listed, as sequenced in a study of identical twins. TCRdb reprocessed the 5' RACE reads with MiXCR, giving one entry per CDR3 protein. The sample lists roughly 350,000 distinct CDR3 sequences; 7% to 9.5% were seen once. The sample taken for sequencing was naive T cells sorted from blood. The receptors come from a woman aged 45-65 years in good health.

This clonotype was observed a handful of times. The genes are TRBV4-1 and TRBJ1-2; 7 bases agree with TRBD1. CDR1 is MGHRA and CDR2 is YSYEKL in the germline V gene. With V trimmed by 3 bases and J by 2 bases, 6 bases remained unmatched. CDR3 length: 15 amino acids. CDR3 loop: CASSHDPGGNYGYTF. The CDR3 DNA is TGCGCCAGCAGCCACGACCCAGGGGGGAACTATGGCTACACCTTC.

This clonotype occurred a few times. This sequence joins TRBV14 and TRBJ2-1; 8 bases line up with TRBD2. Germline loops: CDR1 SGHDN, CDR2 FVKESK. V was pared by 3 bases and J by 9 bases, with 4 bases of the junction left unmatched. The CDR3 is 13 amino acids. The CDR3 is CASSHYGRGEQFF. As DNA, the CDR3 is TGTGCCAGCAGCCATTACGGGAGGGGTGAGCAGTTCTTC. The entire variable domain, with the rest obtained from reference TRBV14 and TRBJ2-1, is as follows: EAGVTQFPSHSVIEKGQTVTLRCDPISGHDNLYWYRRVMGKEIKFLLHFVKESKQDESGMPNNRFLAERTGGTYSTLKVQPAELEDSGVYFCASSHYGRGEQFFGPGTRLTVL.

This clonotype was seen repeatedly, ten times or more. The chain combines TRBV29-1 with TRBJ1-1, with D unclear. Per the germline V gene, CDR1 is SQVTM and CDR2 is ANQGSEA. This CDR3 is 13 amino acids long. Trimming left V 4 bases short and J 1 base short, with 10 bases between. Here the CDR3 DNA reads TGCAGCGTTGTAATCGACTGGAACACTGAAGCTTTCTTT. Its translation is CSVVIDWNTEAFF.

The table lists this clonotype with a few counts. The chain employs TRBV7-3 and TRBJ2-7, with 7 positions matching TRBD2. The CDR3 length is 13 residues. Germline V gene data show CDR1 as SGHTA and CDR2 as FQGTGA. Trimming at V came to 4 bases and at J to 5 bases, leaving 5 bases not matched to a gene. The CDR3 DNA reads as TGTGCCAGCAGCTCCGGGACTACTCACGAGCAGTACTTC. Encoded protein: CASSSGTTHEQYF.

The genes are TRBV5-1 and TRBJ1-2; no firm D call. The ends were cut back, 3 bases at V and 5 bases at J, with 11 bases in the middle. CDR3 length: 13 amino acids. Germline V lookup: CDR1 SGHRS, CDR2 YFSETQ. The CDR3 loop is CASSSDGLYGYTF. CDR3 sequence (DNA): TGCGCCAGCAGCTCGGACGGGTTATATGGCTACACCTTC. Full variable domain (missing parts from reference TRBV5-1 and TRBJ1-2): KAGVTQTPRYLIKTRGQQVTLSCSPISGHRSVSWYQQTPGQGLQFLFEYFSETQRNKGNFPGRFSGRQFSNSRSEMNVSTLELGDSALYLCASSSDGLYGYTFGSGTRLTVV.

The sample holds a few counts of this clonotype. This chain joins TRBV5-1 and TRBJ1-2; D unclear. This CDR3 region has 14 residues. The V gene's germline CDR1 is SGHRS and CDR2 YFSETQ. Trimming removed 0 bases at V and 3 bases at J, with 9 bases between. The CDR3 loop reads CASSLDSGDYGYTF. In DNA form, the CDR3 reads TGCGCCAGCAGCTTGGATTCAGGAGACTATGGCTACACCTTC.

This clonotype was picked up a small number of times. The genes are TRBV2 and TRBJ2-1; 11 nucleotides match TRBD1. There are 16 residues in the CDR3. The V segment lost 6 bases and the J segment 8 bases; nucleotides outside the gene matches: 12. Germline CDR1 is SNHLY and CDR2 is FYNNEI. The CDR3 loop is CASREGQGVFSYEQFF. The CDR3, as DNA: TGTGCCAGCAGAGAGGGACAGGGGGTTTTTAGCTATGAGCAGTTCTTC.

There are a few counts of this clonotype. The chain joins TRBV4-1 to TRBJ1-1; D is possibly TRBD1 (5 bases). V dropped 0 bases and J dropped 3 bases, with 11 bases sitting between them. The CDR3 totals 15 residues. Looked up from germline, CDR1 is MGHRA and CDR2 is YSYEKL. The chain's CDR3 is CASSQEDTGDTEAFF. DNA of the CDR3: TGCGCCAGCAGCCAAGAGGACACGGGGGACACTGAAGCTTTCTTT.

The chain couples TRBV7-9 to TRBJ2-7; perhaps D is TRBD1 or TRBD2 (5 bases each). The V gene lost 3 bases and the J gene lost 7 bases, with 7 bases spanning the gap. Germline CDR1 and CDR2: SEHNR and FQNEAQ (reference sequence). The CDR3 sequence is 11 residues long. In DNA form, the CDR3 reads TGTGCCAGCAGCTTGGGGGTGGAGCAGTACGTC. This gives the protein CASSLGVEQYV.

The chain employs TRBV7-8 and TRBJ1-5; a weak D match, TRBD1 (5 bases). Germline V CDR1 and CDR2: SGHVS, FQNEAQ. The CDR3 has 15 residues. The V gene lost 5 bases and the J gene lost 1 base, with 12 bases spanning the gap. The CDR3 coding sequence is TGTGCCAGCAGCGACCCTAGGGGAAGCAATCAGCCCCAGCATTTT. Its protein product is CASSDPRGSNQPQHF.

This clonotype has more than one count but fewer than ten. This CDR3 reads CATRRRANTGELFF. The CDR3 DNA is TGTGCCACCCGACGGAGGGCGAACACCGGGGAGCTGTTTTTT. V and J are TRBV6-5 and TRBJ2-2; TRBD2 is a possible D gene (6 bases). Trimming stripped 10 bases from V and 0 bases from J, with 12 bases between. Germline V gives CDR1 MNHEY, CDR2 SVGAGI. CDR3 length: 14 amino acids.

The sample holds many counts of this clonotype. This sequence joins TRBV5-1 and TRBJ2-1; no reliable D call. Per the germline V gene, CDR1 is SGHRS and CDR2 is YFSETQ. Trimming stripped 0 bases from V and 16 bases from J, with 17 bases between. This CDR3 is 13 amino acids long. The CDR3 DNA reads TGCGCCAGCAGCTTGGAGGTGGATCTAGAGAAATTCTTC. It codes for CASSLEVDLEKFF.

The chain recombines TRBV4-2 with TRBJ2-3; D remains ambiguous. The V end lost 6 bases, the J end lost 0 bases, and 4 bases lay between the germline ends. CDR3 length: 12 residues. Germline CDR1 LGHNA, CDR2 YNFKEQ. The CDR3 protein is CASRASTDTQYF. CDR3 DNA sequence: TGTGCCAGCAGAGCTAGCACAGATACGCAGTATTTT.

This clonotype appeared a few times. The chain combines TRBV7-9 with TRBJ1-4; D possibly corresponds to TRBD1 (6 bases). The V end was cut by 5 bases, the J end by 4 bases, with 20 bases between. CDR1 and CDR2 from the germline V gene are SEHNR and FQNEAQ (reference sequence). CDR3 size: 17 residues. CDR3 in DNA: TGTGCCAGCAGCCTACAGCCCACAGGGAGGAATAATGAAAAACTGTTTTTT. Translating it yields CASSLQPTGRNNEKLFF.

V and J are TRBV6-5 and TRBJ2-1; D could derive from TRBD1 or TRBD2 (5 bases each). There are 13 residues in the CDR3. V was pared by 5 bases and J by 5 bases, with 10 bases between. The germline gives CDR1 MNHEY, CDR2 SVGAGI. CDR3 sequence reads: CASSPGRHNEQFF. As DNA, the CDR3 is TGTGCCAGCAGTCCAGGGAGACACAATGAGCAGTTCTTC.

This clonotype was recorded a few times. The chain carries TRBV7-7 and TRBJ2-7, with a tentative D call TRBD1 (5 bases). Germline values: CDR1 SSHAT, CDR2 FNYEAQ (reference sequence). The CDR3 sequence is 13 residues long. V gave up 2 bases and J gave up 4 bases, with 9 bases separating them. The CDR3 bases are TGTGCCAGCAGCTTAAGGGGTATGTACGAGCAGTACGTC. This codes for CASSLRGMYEQYV.

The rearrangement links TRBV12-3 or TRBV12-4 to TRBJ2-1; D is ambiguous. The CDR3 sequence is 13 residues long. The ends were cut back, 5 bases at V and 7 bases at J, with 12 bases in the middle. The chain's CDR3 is CASSPPRSNEQFF. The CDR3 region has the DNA TGTGCCAGCAGTCCCCCTCGCTCGAATGAGCAGTTCTTC.

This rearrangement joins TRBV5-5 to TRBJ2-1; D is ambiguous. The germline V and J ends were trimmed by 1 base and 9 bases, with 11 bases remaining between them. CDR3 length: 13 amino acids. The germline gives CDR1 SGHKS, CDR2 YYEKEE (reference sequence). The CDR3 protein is CASSLTPDGEQFF. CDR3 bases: TGTGCCAGCAGCTTGACACCAGACGGTGAGCAGTTCTTC.